Listed here is a single TCR beta chain. This entry belongs to a study of molecular identifiers for immune sequencing clone quantification. Background on the study: The replicates split RNA from about 20,000 or 100,000 naive CD8 cells five ways and sequenced four.

Sorted naive CD8 T cells, roughly 19,000 to 1,100,000, were sequenced from 10%, 30% or 50% RNA. Previously described methods and listed TCR primers were employed for the bulk TCR libraries. One entry per CDR3 protein results from TCRdb running MiXCR on the PCR reads. The sample shows about 330,000 distinct CDR3 sequences, roughly 24% of them seen only once. The CDR3 has 15 residues. V lost 1 base and J lost 1; bases outside the gene matches: 4. Looked up from germline, CDR1 is SGHRS and CDR2 is YFSETQ. The sample taken for sequencing was naive CD8+ T cells from blood, with Jurkat cell RNA spiked in. Subset denoted: FACS-sorted CD8+CD4-CCR7+CD45RA+ naive T cells. The chain uses TRBV5-1 and TRBJ2-7, with 8 positions matching TRBD2. The TCR comes from a human donor in good health. Some libraries in this study had Jurkat cell RNA spiked in. The CDR3 is CASSLSSGSSYEQYF. The CDR3 DNA follows: TGCGCCAGCAGCTTGTCAAGCGGGAGTTCCTACGAGCAGTACTTC.